The 14 T cell receptor beta chains reported below all come from one sample, sequenced in a study of T cell repertoires in cytomegalovirus infection. TCRdb ran MiXCR on the reads and lists one entry per CDR3 protein. Here the sample spans about 250,000 distinct CDR3 sequences, around 12% being singletons. Sequencing was carried out using PBMCs. These receptors all stem from a human donor in good health (CMV status not recorded). Some clones in this sample may be carry-over from other donors' samples.

This clonotype was observed many times. The genes are TRBV7-8 and TRBJ1-3; no firm D call. The V end lost 0 bases, the J end lost 3 bases, and 6 bases lay between the germline ends. The CDR3 runs to 14 residues. In germline, CDR1 is SGHVS, CDR2 FQNEAQ. The CDR3 region is CASSLAQYGNTIYF. DNA of the CDR3: TGTGCCAGCAGCTTAGCCCAATATGGAAACACCATATATTTT.

In this sample, this clonotype turned up many times. The chain uses TRBV7-8 and TRBJ2-2, with 7 bases aligning to TRBD2. From germline, CDR1 is SGHVS and CDR2 FQNEAQ. Losses at the gene ends were 3 bases for V and 1 base for J; bases not matched to a gene: 2. The CDR3 totals 15 residues. The CDR3 sequence: CASSFGGGNTGELFF. The CDR3 region has the DNA TGTGCCAGCAGCTTTGGCGGGGGGAACACCGGGGAGCTGTTTTTT. The full variable domain, its missing parts supplied by reference TRBV7-8 and TRBJ2-2, is GAGVSQSPRYKVAKRGQDVALRCDPISGHVSLFWYQQALGQGPEFLTYFQNEAQLDKSGLPSDRFFAERPEGSVSTLKIQRTQQEDSAVYLCASSFGGGNTGELFFGEGSRLTVL.

In its sample, this clonotype was seen many times. The V call is TRBV6-1, the J call TRBJ2-7, with TRBD2 identical over 8 bases. CDR1 and CDR2 (germline): MNHNS, SASEGT. The V segment lost 2 bases and the J segment 6 bases; nucleotides outside the gene matches: 12. The CDR3 covers 16 residues. The CDR3 coding sequence is TGTGCCAGCAGTGAACGGGTTTATAGCGGGACCTCCGAGCAGTACTTC. Amino acid sequence: CASSERVYSGTSEQYF.

The chain links TRBV29-1 to TRBJ2-1; 8 bases match TRBD1. V dropped 6 bases and J dropped 5; count of bases not matched to a gene: 12. CDR1 is SQVTM, CDR2 ANQGSEA, per germline. The CDR3 has 15 residues. CDR3 residues: CSVGSRQGSNNEQFF. The CDR3 DNA reads TGCAGCGTCGGGTCTCGACAGGGGAGCAACAATGAGCAGTTCTTC.

The chain has TRBV20-1 and TRBJ2-3; 8 bases fit TRBD2. The CDR3 totals 14 residues. CDR1 and CDR2 (germline): DFQATT, SNEGSKA (reference sequence). The V gene end was trimmed by 3 bases and the J gene end by 5 bases; junction bases not matched to a gene: 7. The CDR3 coding sequence is TGCAGTGCTAGGGGAGGCGGGAGGAGAGATACGCAGTATTTT. It encodes CSARGGGRRDTQYF.

This clonotype was recorded a few times. The CDR3 reads CASSNQGVDYEQYF. Written as DNA, the CDR3 is TGTGCCAGTAGTAACCAGGGGGTGGACTACGAGCAGTACTTC. The chain links TRBV19 to TRBJ2-7; 7 bases align to TRBD1. The CDR3 is 14 amino acids. Unmatched junction bases numbered 6, after V lost 4 bases and J lost 3 bases. Per germline, CDR1 LNHDA and CDR2 SQIVND (reference sequence).

This clonotype was seen many times. The CDR3 coding sequence is TGTGCCAGCAGCTTACCACCGGGACAGGGGGCGGTAGCTTTCTTT. It yields the protein CASSLPPGQGAVAFF. The rearrangement uses TRBV7-2 and TRBJ1-1; 12 nucleotides line up with TRBD1. The CDR3 length is 15 residues. Germline CDR1 SGHTA, CDR2 FQGNSA. After removal of 2 bases from V and 10 bases from J, the junction contained 8 bases not matched to a gene.

This clonotype has ten or more counts. This chain connects TRBV11-3 to TRBJ1-2, with TRBD1 as a possible D gene (6 bases). V lost 5 bases and J lost 1, with 11 bases in between. Germline-derived CDR1 and CDR2 are SGHNT and YENEEA. There are 14 residues in the CDR3. The CDR3 coding sequence is TGTGCCAGCAGCCGAGGACAGAGTAACTATGGCTACACCTTC. As protein: CASSRGQSNYGYTF. Full variable domain (remainder filled in from reference TRBV11-3 and TRBJ1-2): EAGVVQSPRYKIIEKKQPVAFWCNPISGHNTLYWYLQNLGQGPELLIRYENEEAVDDSQLPKDRFSAERLKGVDSTLKIQPAELGDSAVYLCASSRGQSNYGYTFGSGTRLTVV.

This chain joins TRBV19 and TRBJ2-5; no clear D. Trimming stripped 1 base from V and 2 bases from J, with 5 bases between. The CDR3 totals 13 residues. Germline V gene sequence: CDR1 LNHDA, CDR2 SQIVND (reference sequence). The CDR3 coding sequence is TGTGCCAGTAGTATAGTCAAGCAAGAGACCCAGTACTTC. Translating gives CASSIVKQETQYF.

The sample holds many counts of this clonotype. The chain couples TRBV12-3 or TRBV12-4 to TRBJ1-4, with a tentative D call TRBD1 (5 bases). V was shortened by 6 bases and J by 8 bases, with 19 bases between the two germline ends. This CDR3 spans 15 amino acids. The CDR3 sequence is CASSATGTDFEKLFF. CDR3 coding DNA: TGTGCCAGCAGCGCAACCGGGACCGATTTCGAAAAACTGTTTTTT.

This clonotype appeared many times. The rearrangement links TRBV12-3 or TRBV12-4 to TRBJ1-6; D unclear. CDR3 length: 12 amino acids. Trimming took 6 bases from V and 7 from J, leaving 7 bases between them. The CDR3 loop reads CASSFRNSPLHF. The CDR3 region has the DNA TGTGCCAGCAGCTTTCGCAATTCACCCCTCCACTTT.

This clonotype was observed a handful of times. V gene TRBV10-3 combines with J gene TRBJ2-7, with 14 bases that match TRBD2. Germline values: CDR1 ENHRY, CDR2 SYGVKD. The CDR3 is 18 residues long. With V trimmed by 6 bases and J by 2 bases, 12 bases remained unmatched. The CDR3 reads CAIRPGLAGEGGTYEQYF. The CDR3 coding sequence is TGTGCCATCAGACCGGGACTAGCGGGAGAGGGGGGGACCTACGAGCAGTACTTC.

This clonotype was counted only a few times. The rearrangement links TRBV5-1 to TRBJ2-7; either TRBD1 or TRBD2 may supply D (6 bases each). The CDR3 spans 13 residues. The V end lost 5 bases, the J end lost 6 bases, and 15 bases lay between the germline ends. Germline lookup yields CDR1 SGHRS and CDR2 YFSETQ. In nucleotides, the CDR3 is TGCGCCAGCAGTTCCTCGGGGGCGCGCGAGCAGTACTTC. Translating it yields CASSSSGAREQYF.

This clonotype has a count of ten or more. The gene calls are TRBV11-1 and TRBJ2-2; 10 bases fit TRBD2. Germline CDR1 reads SGHAT; CDR2 reads FQDESV (reference sequence). The CDR3 runs 16 residues. Trimming took 4 bases from V and 4 from J; bases not matched to a gene: 6. CDR3 amino acids: CASSSGLAEFTGELFF. The CDR3 DNA reads as TGTGCCAGCAGCTCCGGACTAGCGGAATTCACCGGGGAGCTGTTTTTT.